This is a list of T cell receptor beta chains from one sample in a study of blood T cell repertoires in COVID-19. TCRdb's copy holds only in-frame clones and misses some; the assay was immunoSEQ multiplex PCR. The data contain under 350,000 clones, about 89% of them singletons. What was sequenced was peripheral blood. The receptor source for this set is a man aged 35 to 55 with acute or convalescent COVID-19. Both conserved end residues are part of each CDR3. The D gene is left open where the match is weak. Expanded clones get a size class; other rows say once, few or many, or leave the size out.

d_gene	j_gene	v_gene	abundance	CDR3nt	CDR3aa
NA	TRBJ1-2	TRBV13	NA	TGTGCCAGCAGCTTGGGACTGAATGGCTACACCTTC	CASSLGLNGYTF
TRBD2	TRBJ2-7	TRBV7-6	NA	TGTGCCAGCAGCTTAGTGCAAGCGGGGGCGGTATACGAGCAGTACTTC	CASSLVQAGAVYEQYF
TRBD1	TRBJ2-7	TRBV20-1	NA	TGCAGTGCGAGTGGAGGCAGGGGGAAAGACGAGCAGTACTTC	CSASGGRGKDEQYF
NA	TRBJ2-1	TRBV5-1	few	TGCGCCAGCAGCTTGGAGGACAGAAGCTACAATGAGCAGTTCTTC	CASSLEDRSYNEQFF
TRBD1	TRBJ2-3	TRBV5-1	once	TGCGCCAGCAGCTTACAGGGGGCCCCAGATACGCAGTATTTT	CASSLQGAPDTQYF
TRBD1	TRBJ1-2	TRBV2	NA	TGTGCCAGCCGGATTAGACAGGGGCAGGGCTACACCTTC	CASRIRQGQGYTF
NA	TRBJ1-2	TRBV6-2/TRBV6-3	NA	TGTGCCAGCAGCTCGGGAGGCAGCTACACCTTC	CASSSGGSYTF
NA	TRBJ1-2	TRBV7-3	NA	TGTGCCAGCAGCTTAACCCCAGGGAACGGCTACACCTTC	CASSLTPGNGYTF
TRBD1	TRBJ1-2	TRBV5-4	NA	TGTGCCAGCAGGAACTTGGTGCACAGGGGCGAGGGCTACACCTTC	CASRNLVHRGEGYTF
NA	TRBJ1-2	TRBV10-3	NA	TGTGCCATCCTGACCGGAGAGGCGGCGGATCGAGGCTACACCTTC	CAILTGEAADRGYTF
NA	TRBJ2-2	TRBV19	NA	TGTGCCAGTAGTATAGTCCCAGGAAGGAACACCGGGGAGCTGTTTTTT	CASSIVPGRNTGELFF
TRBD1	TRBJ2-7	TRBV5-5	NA	TGTGCCAGCAGCTTGGACAGGGGCTACTCCTACGAGCAGTACTTC	CASSLDRGYSYEQYF
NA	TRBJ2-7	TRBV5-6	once	TGTGCCAGCAGCGGGGGAGTTGGGGGCCTCTACGAGCAGTACTTC	CASSGGVGGLYEQYF
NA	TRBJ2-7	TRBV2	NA	TGTGCCAGCAGTGGTGTTCCTGTCGAGCAGTACTTC	CASSGVPVEQYF
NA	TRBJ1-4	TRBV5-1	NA	TGCGCCAGCAGCTTAGGACTGCTTAATGAAAAACTGTTTTTT	CASSLGLLNEKLFF
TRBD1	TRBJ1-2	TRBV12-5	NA	TGTGCTAGTGGGGCCGGGACAGGGCTCTTCGAATCCTATGGCTACACCTTC	CASGAGTGLFESYGYTF
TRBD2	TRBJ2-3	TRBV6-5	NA	TGTGCCAGCAGTTACGGTTCCTGGACTAGCGTAGATACGCAGTATTTT	CASSYGSWTSVDTQYF
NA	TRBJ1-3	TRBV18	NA	TGTGCCAGCTCGTCAACCGGGACACCGAACACCATATATTTT	CASSSTGTPNTIYF
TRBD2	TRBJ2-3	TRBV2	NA	TGTGCCAGCAGTGGAAATGTAGGTAGGGCGGGGGGTCTGGATACGCAGTATTTT	CASSGNVGRAGGLDTQYF
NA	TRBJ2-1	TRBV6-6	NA	TGTGCCAGCAGAGGACATTCCGTCTACAATGAGCAGTTCTTC	CASRGHSVYNEQFF
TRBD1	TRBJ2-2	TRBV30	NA	TGTGCCTGGAGGTCCGGGACAGGGATCACCGGGGAGCTGTTTTTT	CAWRSGTGITGELFF
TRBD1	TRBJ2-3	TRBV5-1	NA	TGCGCCAGCAGCCTAAGGACAGGGAGCACAGATACGCAGTATTTT	CASSLRTGSTDTQYF
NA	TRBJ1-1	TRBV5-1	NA	TGCGCCAGCAGCCTCGAGGTCAGCACTGAAGCTTTCTTT	CASSLEVSTEAFF
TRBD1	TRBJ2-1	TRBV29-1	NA	TGCAGCGCCAGATCGGGACAGATCCCGGGTGAGCAGTTCTTC	CSARSGQIPGEQFF
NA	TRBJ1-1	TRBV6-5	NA	TGTGCCAGCGGGAGGGGGGGTGCTGAAGCTTTCTTT	CASGRGGAEAFF
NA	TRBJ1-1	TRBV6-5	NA	TGTGCCAGCAGGCCAGCAGGGGACCAGAACACTGAAGCTTTCTTT	CASRPAGDQNTEAFF
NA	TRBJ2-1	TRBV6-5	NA	TGTGCCAGCAGTCCTTACTATTGGTCTGGGAATGAGCAGTTCTTC	CASSPYYWSGNEQFF
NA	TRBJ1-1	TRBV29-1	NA	TGCAGCGCGGGGACAACGAACACTGAAGCTTTCTTT	CSAGTTNTEAFF